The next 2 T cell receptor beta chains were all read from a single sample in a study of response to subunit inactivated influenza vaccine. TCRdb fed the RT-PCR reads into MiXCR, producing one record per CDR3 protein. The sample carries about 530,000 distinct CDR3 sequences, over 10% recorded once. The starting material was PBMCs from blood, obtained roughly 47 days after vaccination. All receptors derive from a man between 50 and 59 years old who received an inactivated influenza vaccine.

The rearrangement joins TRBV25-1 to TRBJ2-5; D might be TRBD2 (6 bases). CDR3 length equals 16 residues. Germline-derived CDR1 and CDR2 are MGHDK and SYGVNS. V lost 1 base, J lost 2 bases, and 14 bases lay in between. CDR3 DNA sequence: TGTGCCAGCAGTGAATTCGCGGGAATCCTACAAGAGACCCAGTACTTC. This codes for CASSEFAGILQETQYF.

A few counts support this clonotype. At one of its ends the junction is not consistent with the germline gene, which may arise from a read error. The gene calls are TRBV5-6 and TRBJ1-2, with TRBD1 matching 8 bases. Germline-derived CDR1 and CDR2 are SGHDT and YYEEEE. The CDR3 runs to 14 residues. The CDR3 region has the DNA TGTGCCAGCAGATTGGACAGGGACAACTATGGCTACACCTTC. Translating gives CASRLDRDNYGYTF.